This TCR beta chain originates from a study of CD8 T cells in Susac syndrome. CD8+ and CD4+ T cells were negatively isolated; TEMRA cells were FACS-enriched. Unmatched junction bases numbered 6, after V lost 4 bases and J lost 5 bases. Germline lookup yields CDR1 DFQATT and CDR2 SNEGSKA (reference sequence). The CDR3 spans 13 residues. It was with random hexamers that about 0.45 to 1 ug RNA was reverse transcribed. By means of immunoSEQ multiplex PCR, TCR beta CDR3 spanning 54 Vbeta and 13 Jbeta underwent amplification. Each CDR3 protein gets one entry after TCRdb re-called the immunoSEQ multiplex PCR reads with MiXCR. The data contain 200,000 to 250,000 distinct CDR3 sequences, 95% of them singletons.

J is TRBJ2-5 and V is TRBV20-1; 8 nucleotides align to TRBD2. The sequencing input was CD4+ T cells from PBMCs. This TCR derives from a human donor with multiple sclerosis. CDR3 loop: CSATLAVAETQYF. Written as DNA, the CDR3 is TGCAGTGCTACACTAGCGGTTGCGGAGACCCAGTACTTC.